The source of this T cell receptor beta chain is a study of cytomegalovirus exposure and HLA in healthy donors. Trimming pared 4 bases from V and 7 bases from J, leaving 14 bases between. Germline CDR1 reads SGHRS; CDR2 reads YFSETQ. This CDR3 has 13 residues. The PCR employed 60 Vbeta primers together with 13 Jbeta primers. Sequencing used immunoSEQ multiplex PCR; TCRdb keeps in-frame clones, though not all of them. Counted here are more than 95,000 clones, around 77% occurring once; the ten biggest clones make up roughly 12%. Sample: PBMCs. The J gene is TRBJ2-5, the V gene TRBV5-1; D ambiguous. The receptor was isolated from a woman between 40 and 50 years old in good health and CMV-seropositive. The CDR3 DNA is TGCGCCAGCAGCCCAGACGGGTTAGGGACCCAGTACTTC. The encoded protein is CASSPDGLGTQYF.